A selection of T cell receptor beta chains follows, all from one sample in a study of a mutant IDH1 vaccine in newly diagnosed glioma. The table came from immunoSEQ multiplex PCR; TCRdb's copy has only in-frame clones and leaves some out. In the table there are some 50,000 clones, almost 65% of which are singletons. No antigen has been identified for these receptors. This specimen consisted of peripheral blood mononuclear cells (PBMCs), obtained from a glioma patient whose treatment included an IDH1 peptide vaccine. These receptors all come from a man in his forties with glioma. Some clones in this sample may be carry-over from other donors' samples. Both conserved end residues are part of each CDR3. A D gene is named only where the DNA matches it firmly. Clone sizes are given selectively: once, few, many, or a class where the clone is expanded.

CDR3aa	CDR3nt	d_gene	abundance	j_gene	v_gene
CASSVTGQENSPLHF	TGTGCCAGCAGTGTCACGGGACAGGAGAATTCACCCCTCCACTTT	TRBD1	.	TRBJ1-6	TRBV6-4
CAWSVETDIFNEKLFF	TGTGCCTGGAGTGTAGAAACGGACATCTTTAATGAAAAACTGTTTTTT	.	.	TRBJ1-4	TRBV30
CASSLGGSGPGQPQHF	TGTGCCAGCAGCTTAGGAGGCTCGGGGCCGGGACAGCCCCAGCATTTT	.	.	TRBJ1-5	TRBV7-9
CASSLRGVGTPLHF	TGTGCCAGCAGCTTAAGGGGCGTAGGGACACCCCTCCACTTT	.	.	TRBJ1-6	TRBV7-9
CASSQGQANQPQHF	TGCGCCAGCAGCCAGGGACAGGCAAATCAGCCCCAGCATTTT	TRBD1	.	TRBJ1-5	TRBV4-1
CSVDVAGGRYEQYF	TGCAGCGTTGACGTGGCGGGAGGACGCTACGAGCAGTACTTC	TRBD2	.	TRBJ2-7	TRBV29-1
CASSLTGHEQYF	TGTGCCAGCAGCTTGACAGGGCACGAGCAGTACTTC	.	.	TRBJ2-7	TRBV5-8
CASSPTGSTEAFF	TGTGCCAGCAGCCCGACAGGGAGCACTGAAGCTTTCTTT	TRBD1	.	TRBJ1-1	TRBV7-6
CASSISPGTYEQYF	TGTGCCAGTAGTATCTCCCCGGGTACCTACGAGCAGTACTTC	.	.	TRBJ2-7	TRBV19
CASSRTSGDVIRETQYF	TGTGCCAGCAGCCGGACTAGCGGGGACGTTATTCGGGAGACCCAGTACTTC	TRBD2	.	TRBJ2-5	TRBV4-2
CASTSASGANVLTF	TGTGCCAGCACTTCGGCGTCTGGGGCCAACGTCCTGACTTTC	.	few	TRBJ2-6	TRBV6-5
CASSLSVGDGLF	TGTGCCAGCAGCTTAAGTGTTGGGGACGGCCTTTTC	.	.	TRBJ2-7	TRBV7-9
CASSDQQGPPYGYTF	TGTGCCAGCAGTGACCAACAGGGGCCGCCTTATGGCTACACCTTC	TRBD1	.	TRBJ1-2	TRBV6-1
CASSPQGPEAFF	TGTGCCAGCAGTCCTCAGGGGCCTGAAGCTTTCTTT	.	.	TRBJ1-1	TRBV7-2
CAISRAGEYGYTF	TGTGCCATCTCACGGGCAGGGGAATATGGCTACACCTTC	.	.	TRBJ1-2	TRBV19
CASSLIRTSEDTQYF	TGCGCCAGCAGCCTTATCCGGACTAGCGAAGATACGCAGTATTTT	TRBD2	.	TRBJ2-3	TRBV4-1
CASAGLDSYEQYF	TGTGCCAGCGCCGGACTGGACTCCTACGAGCAGTACTTC	.	.	TRBJ2-7	TRBV13
CASSAAGGTQYF	TGTGCCAGCAGCGCCGCGGGGGGGACCCAGTACTTC	TRBD2	.	TRBJ2-5	TRBV5-5
CASTRALAGESETQYF	TGCGCCAGCACCCGGGCCCTAGCGGGGGAGTCGGAGACCCAGTACTTC	TRBD2	.	TRBJ2-5	TRBV5-1
CASSSRWEEQFF	TGTGCCAGCAGCTCCAGGTGGGAAGAGCAGTTCTTC	.	.	TRBJ2-1	TRBV7-9
CASRAGSSPLHF	TGTGCCAGCAGGGCAGGGAGTTCACCCCTCCACTTT	.	few	TRBJ1-6	TRBV6-5
CASSQGGQGNTEAFF	TGTGCCAGCAGTCAAGGAGGACAGGGGAACACTGAAGCTTTCTTT	TRBD1	.	TRBJ1-1	TRBV6-5
CASSPLAGVTDTQYF	TGTGCCAGCAGCCCACTAGCGGGGGTGACAGATACGCAGTATTTT	TRBD2	.	TRBJ2-3	TRBV6-1
CASSLTASARDGYTF	TGTGCCAGCAGCTTAACCGCGTCAGCACGAGATGGCTACACCTTC	.	.	TRBJ1-2	TRBV7-8
CASSFRSGGYNEQYF	TGTGCCAGCAGCTTCCGTAGCGGGGGGTACAACGAGCAGTACTTC	TRBD2	.	TRBJ2-7	TRBV5-4
CASRPFGTDEKLFF	TGTGCCAGCAGACCCTTCGGGACAGATGAAAAACTGTTTTTT	TRBD1	.	TRBJ1-4	TRBV25-1
CASSLERRGSYF	TGTGCCAGCAGCTTAGAGAGGAGGGGCAGCTATTTC	.	.	TRBJ2-6	TRBV7-9
CASRGQGGRHQPQHF	TGTGCCAGCAGAGGACAGGGGGGCCGACATCAGCCCCAGCATTTT	TRBD1	.	TRBJ1-5	TRBV6-6